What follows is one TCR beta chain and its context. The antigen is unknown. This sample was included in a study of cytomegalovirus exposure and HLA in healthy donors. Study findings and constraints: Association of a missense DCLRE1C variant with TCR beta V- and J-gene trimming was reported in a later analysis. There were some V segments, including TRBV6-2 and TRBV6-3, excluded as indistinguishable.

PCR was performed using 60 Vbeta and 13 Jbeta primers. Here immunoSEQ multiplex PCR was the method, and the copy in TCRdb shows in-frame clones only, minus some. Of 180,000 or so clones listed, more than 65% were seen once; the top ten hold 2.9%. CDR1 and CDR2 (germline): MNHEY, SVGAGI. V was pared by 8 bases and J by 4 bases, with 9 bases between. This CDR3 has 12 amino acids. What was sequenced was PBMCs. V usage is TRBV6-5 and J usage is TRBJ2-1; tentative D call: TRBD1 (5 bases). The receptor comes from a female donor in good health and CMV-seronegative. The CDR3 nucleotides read TGTGCCAGCCGAGCAGGGTACAATGAGCAGTTCTTC. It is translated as CASRAGYNEQFF.